This T cell receptor beta chain was found in a study of beta chain features in type 1 diabetes. Study-wide findings and caveats: There was a moderate but significant shortening of TCRB CDR3s in all four CD4+ subsets of Type 1 diabetes patients.

The entirety of the isolated RNA underwent reverse transcription, so expressed TCRB transcripts were sequenced. Data came from immunoSEQ multiplex PCR; TCRdb stores just in-frame clones and leaves some out. The table lists approximately 170,000 clones, roughly 8% of them singletons. For this clone: Its antigen is not known.

After removal of 0 bases from V and 8 bases from J, the junction contained 10 bases not matched to a gene. Germline V gene data show CDR1 as SGHTA and CDR2 as FQGNSA. This CDR3 contains 16 residues. This receptor was obtained from a woman between 40 and 55 years old with type 1 diabetes. What was sequenced was central memory CD4+ T cells from blood. The chain links TRBV7-2 to TRBJ1-2; 9 nucleotides align to TRBD1. CDR3 amino acids: CASSLAGQGGNEGYTF. Here the CDR3 DNA reads TGTGCCAGCAGCTTAGCGGGACAGGGAGGCAACGAGGGCTACACCTTC.